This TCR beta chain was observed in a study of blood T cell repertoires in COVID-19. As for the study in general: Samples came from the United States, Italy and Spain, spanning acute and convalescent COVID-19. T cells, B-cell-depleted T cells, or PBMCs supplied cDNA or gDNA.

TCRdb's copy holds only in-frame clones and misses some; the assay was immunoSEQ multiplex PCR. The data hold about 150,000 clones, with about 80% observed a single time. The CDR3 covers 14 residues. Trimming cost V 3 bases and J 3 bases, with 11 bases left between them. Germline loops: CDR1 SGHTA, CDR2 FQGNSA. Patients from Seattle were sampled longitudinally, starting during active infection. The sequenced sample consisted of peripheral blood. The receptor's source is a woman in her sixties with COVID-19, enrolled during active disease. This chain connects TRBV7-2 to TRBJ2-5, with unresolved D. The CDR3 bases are TGTGCCAGCAGCTTCTCGACTGTTAAAGAGACCCAGTACTTC. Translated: CASSFSTVKETQYF. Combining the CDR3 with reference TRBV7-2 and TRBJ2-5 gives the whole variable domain GAGVSQSPSNKVTEKGKDVELRCDPISGHTALYWYRQSLGQGLEFLIYFQGNSAPDKSGLPSDRFSAERTGGSVSTLTIQRTQQEDSAVYLCASSFSTVKETQYFGPGTRLLVL.